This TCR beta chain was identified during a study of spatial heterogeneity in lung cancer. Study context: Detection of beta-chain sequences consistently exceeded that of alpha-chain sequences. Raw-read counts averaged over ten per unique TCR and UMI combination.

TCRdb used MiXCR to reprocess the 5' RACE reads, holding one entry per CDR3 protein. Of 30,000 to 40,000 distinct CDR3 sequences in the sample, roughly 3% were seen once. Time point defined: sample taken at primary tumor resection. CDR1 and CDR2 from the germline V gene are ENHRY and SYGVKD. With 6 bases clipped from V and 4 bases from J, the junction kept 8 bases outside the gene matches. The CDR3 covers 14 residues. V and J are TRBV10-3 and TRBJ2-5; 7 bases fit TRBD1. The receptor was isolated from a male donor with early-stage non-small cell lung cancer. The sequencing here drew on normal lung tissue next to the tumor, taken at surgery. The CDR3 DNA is TGTGCCATCAGCGACAGGGTGGAAGGAGAGACCCAGTACTTC. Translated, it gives CAISDRVEGETQYF.